This T cell receptor beta chain was captured in a study of beta chain features in type 1 diabetes. Study summary: Healthy donors and patients had similar age, gender and cell yields.

Study observations and caveats: Shortening that was moderate but significant affected the TCRB CDR3s of Type 1 diabetes patients in all four CD4+ subsets. VDJ junctions sequenced from type 1 diabetes patients showed fewer insertions and more deletions.

V trimming: 0 bases; J trimming: 0 bases; junction bases outside the gene matches: 4. Germline V lookup: CDR1 SGDLS, CDR2 YYNGEE. CDR3 size: 16 residues. Sorting with CD45RO/CCR7/CD25/CD127/CD95/CD27 yielded naive, central memory, regulatory and stem-like memory CD4+ cells. The isolated RNA, all of it, was reverse transcribed, so expressed TCRB transcripts were what got sequenced. The average output of naive, central memory and regulatory T cell samples was about 3.57 million reads. Some clones are missing from TCRdb's copy, which holds only in-frame ones; the method was immunoSEQ multiplex PCR. Among about 740,000 clones listed, around 15% were seen once. This clone was counted between two and nine times. Its target is unknown.

The sample consisted of naive CD4+ T cells from blood. The receptor was isolated from a man aged 18 to 30 with type 1 diabetes. The V and J genes are TRBV9 and TRBJ1-1; 8 bases align to TRBD1. The CDR3 here is CASSVDHRGLNTEAFF. DNA of the CDR3: TGTGCCAGCAGCGTAGATCACAGGGGGTTGAACACTGAAGCTTTCTTT.